These 19 T cell receptor beta chains came from one sample sequenced in a study of blood T cell repertoires in COVID-19. The protocol was immunoSEQ multiplex PCR, while the TCRdb copy is restricted to in-frame clones and leaves out a portion. The sample shows 200,000 to 250,000 clones, 80% to 90% of them seen only once. The sequenced sample was peripheral blood. Every receptor here comes from a man aged 30-40 years with COVID-19, enrolled during active disease.

CDR3 nucleotides: TGTGCCAGCAGCCCAGATACAGGGTCAGGTCAGCCCCAGCATTTT. The encoded protein is CASSPDTGSGQPQHF. The chain uses TRBV7-8 and TRBJ1-5, with a possible D match to TRBD1 (6 bases). V shed 5 bases and J shed 6 bases, with 17 bases lying between them. The CDR3 length is 15 residues. Germline CDR1 is SGHVS and CDR2 is FQNEAQ. The whole variable domain, filled in from reference TRBV7-8 and TRBJ1-5, reads GAGVSQSPRYKVAKRGQDVALRCDPISGHVSLFWYQQALGQGPEFLTYFQNEAQLDKSGLPSDRFFAERPEGSVSTLKIQRTQQEDSAVYLCASSPDTGSGQPQHFGDGTRLSIL.

The genes are TRBV7-2 and TRBJ1-3, with D possibly matching TRBD1 (5 bases). Trimming removed 4 bases from V and 4 bases from J, with 14 bases in between. CDR1 and CDR2 from the germline V gene are SGHTA and FQGNSA. The CDR3 runs to 15 residues. The CDR3 loop is CASSSGQVKGNTIYF. Written as DNA, the CDR3 is TGTGCCAGCAGCTCCGGACAAGTGAAAGGAAACACCATATATTTT.

The chain carries TRBV6-5 and TRBJ2-5; possible D gene TRBD2, 6 bases. The CDR3 totals 14 residues. With 5 bases removed from V and 4 bases from J, the gap between germline ends came to 14 bases. Germline assignment: CDR1 MNHEY and CDR2 SVGAGI. The CDR3 sequence: CASSPRVGGETQYF. As DNA, the CDR3 is TGTGCCAGCAGTCCGCGCGTGGGAGGAGAGACCCAGTACTTC.

The chain couples TRBV6-5 to TRBJ2-7, with D hard to call. Germline CDR1 and CDR2: MNHEY and SVGAGI. The CDR3 is made up of 15 amino acids. V lost 0 bases, J lost 6 bases, and 15 bases lay in between. The CDR3 reads CASSYSGSLRSEQYF. The CDR3 DNA reads as TGTGCCAGCAGTTACTCTGGGTCTCTTAGGAGCGAGCAGTACTTC.

The V and J genes are TRBV29-1 and TRBJ2-4, with D perhaps TRBD1 (6 bases). Germline-derived CDR1 and CDR2 are SQVTM and ANQGSEA. Trimming cost V 6 bases and J 14 bases, with 14 bases left between them. This CDR3 spans 10 amino acids. The CDR3 nucleotides read TGCAGCGTCTGGACAGACCGTGAGTACTTC. Translated: CSVWTDREYF. Together with reference TRBV29-1 and TRBJ2-4, the CDR3 gives the full variable domain: SAVISQKPSRDICQRGTSLTIQCQVDSQVTMMFWYRQQPGQSLTLIATANQGSEATYESGFVIDKFPISRPNLTFSTLTVSNMSPEDSSIYLCSVWTDREYFGAGTRLSVL.

The gene calls are TRBV6-1 and TRBJ1-4; D call uncertain. Germline CDR1 and CDR2: MNHNS and SASEGT. This CDR3 comprises 15 residues. Trimming stripped 4 bases from V and 0 bases from J, with 9 bases between. As DNA, the CDR3 is TGTGCCAGCAGTGCCAGCAGCGCAACTAATGAAAAACTGTTTTTT. Amino acid sequence: CASSASSATNEKLFF.

CDR3 DNA sequence: TGTGCCAGCAGCCAGGCAGCCGTTTCCCTATATGGCTACACCTTC. Protein product: CASSQAAVSLYGYTF. The genes are TRBV9 and TRBJ1-2; D is undetermined. The V gene's germline CDR1 is SGDLS and CDR2 YYNGEE. V gave up 4 bases and J gave up 5 bases, with 18 bases separating them. The CDR3 contains 15 residues.

The V and J genes are TRBV30 and TRBJ2-1, with 10 bases that match TRBD2. V was clipped by 2 bases and J by 6 bases; unmatched bases: 10. The CDR3 is 16 amino acids. The V gene's germline CDR1 is GTSNPN and CDR2 SVGIG (reference sequence). Written as DNA, the CDR3 is TGTGCCTGGAGTTCCCGTGGGAGCGGGGGGGCCAATGAGCAGTTCTTC. Amino acid sequence: CAWSSRGSGGANEQFF.

This chain joins TRBV4-2 and TRBJ1-6; 9 positions agree with TRBD1. This CDR3 is built from 15 residues. With 1 base clipped from V and 6 bases from J, the junction kept 1 base outside the gene matches. Looked up from germline, CDR1 is LGHNA and CDR2 is YNFKEQ. CDR3 loop: CASSQGGQGNSPLHF. As DNA, the CDR3 is TGTGCCAGCAGCCAAGGGGGACAGGGTAATTCACCCCTCCACTTT.

The rearrangement uses TRBV5-6 and TRBJ1-2, with 10 bases matching TRBD1. Germline V CDR1 and CDR2: SGHDT, YYEEEE. The CDR3 contains 11 residues. The V segment lost 7 bases and the J segment 7 bases; nucleotides outside the gene matches: 1. The CDR3 nucleotides are TGTGCCAGCGACAGGGGGCTTGGCTACACCTTC. Amino acid sequence: CASDRGLGYTF.

The gene calls are TRBV9 and TRBJ2-3; D is possibly TRBD2 (5 bases). The CDR3 is 13 amino acids. V was pared by 3 bases and J by 2 bases, with 7 bases between. Per germline, CDR1 SGDLS and CDR2 YYNGEE. CDR3 sequence: CASSGGLTDTQYF. As DNA, the CDR3 is TGTGCCAGCAGCGGCGGACTCACAGATACGCAGTATTTT. Supplemented by reference TRBV9 and TRBJ2-3, the full variable domain reads DSGVTQTPKHLITATGQRVTLRCSPRSGDLSVYWYQQSLDQGLQFLIQYYNGEERAKGNILERFSAQQFPDLHSELNLSSLELGDSALYFCASSGGLTDTQYFGPGTRLTVL.

CDR3 in DNA: TGTGCCAGCAGTGGGGGGCCTACAGCAGATGAAAAACTGTTTTTT. Amino acid sequence: CASSGGPTADEKLFF. This chain joins TRBV2 and TRBJ1-4; D perhaps matches TRBD1 (6 bases). V shed 4 bases and J shed 6 bases, with 15 bases lying between them. Germline V gene data show CDR1 as SNHLY and CDR2 as FYNNEI. The CDR3 contains 15 residues.

The chain has TRBV15 and TRBJ1-4; D is unresolved. Trimming removed 5 bases at V and 12 bases at J, with 25 bases between. The CDR3 runs to 16 residues. Germline loops: CDR1 LNHNV, CDR2 YYDKDF (reference sequence). The CDR3 region is CATSHTIYLLGGELFF. The CDR3 nucleotides read TGTGCCACCAGCCATACAATATATCTGCTCGGCGGAGAACTGTTTTTT.

This rearrangement joins TRBV3-1 (or the pseudogene TRBV3-2) to TRBJ1-4, with D perhaps TRBD1 (5 bases). V was clipped by 0 bases and J by 7 bases, with 12 bases between them. The CDR3 is made up of 15 amino acids. The germline V gene has CDR1 LGHDT and CDR2 YNNKEL (reference sequence). The CDR3, as DNA: TGTGCCAGCAGCCAAGACCAGGGAAGGAGTGAAAAACTGTTTTTT. Translated: CASSQDQGRSEKLFF.

The chain links TRBV7-2 to TRBJ2-1; D is uncertain. V lost 2 bases to trimming and J lost 0 bases, with 5 bases between them. This CDR3 is 14 amino acids long. Germline loops: CDR1 SGHTA, CDR2 FQGNSA. The CDR3 DNA reads as TGTGCCAGCAGCTTAAGAGGCTCCTACAATGAGCAGTTCTTC. Translation: CASSLRGSYNEQFF.

V is TRBV4-2 and J is TRBJ2-1, with 13 bases aligning to TRBD2. V shed 3 bases, J shed 6 bases, and the junction held 17 bases outside the gene matches. The CDR3 is made up of 20 amino acids. The germline CDR1 and CDR2 sequences are LGHNA and YNFKEQ. CDR3 loop: CASSQGDLGGTSGNGNEQFF. CDR3 DNA sequence: TGTGCCAGCAGCCAGGGGGATTTGGGAGGGACTAGCGGGAACGGCAATGAGCAGTTCTTC.

This chain links TRBV7-8 with TRBJ1-4, with 8 bases that match TRBD1. V lost 3 bases to trimming and J lost 8 bases; unmatched junction nucleotides: 8. Per the germline V gene, CDR1 is SGHVS and CDR2 is FQNEAQ. This CDR3 comprises 15 residues. The CDR3 sequence: CASSFGATGEEKLFF. In DNA, the CDR3 is TGTGCCAGCAGCTTTGGTGCGACAGGGGAAGAAAAACTGTTTTTT.

This clone was observed a single time. The J gene is TRBJ2-5, the V gene TRBV18, with 8 bases fitting TRBD1. With 5 bases clipped from V and 5 bases from J, the junction kept 7 bases outside the gene matches. Germline CDR1 KGHSH, CDR2 LQKENI. The CDR3 runs 14 residues. CDR3 residues: CASSFPGGRETQYF. The CDR3 coding sequence is TGTGCCAGCTCATTCCCAGGGGGCCGGGAGACCCAGTACTTC.

The chain has TRBV2 and TRBJ2-2; no clear D. Germline loops: CDR1 SNHLY, CDR2 FYNNEI. The germline V and J ends were trimmed by 2 bases and 4 bases, with 11 bases remaining between them. CDR3 length: 15 residues. The CDR3 nucleotides are TGTGCCAGCAGTGAACCCCTTTACACCACCGGGGAGCTGTTTTTT. It yields the protein CASSEPLYTTGELFF.